A selection of T cell receptor beta chains follows, all from one sample in a study of CD8 T cells in Susac syndrome. TCRdb redid the calling of the immunoSEQ multiplex PCR reads with MiXCR, one entry per CDR3 protein. The sample yields approximately 120,000 distinct CDR3 sequences, more than 80% seen once. What was sequenced was CD8+ T cells from PBMCs. These receptors all come from a human donor with multiple sclerosis. CDR3s include the opening cysteine and the closing phenylalanine or tryptophan. A D gene is named only where the DNA matches it firmly. Clone sizes are given selectively: once, few, many, or a class where the clone is expanded.

J | V | size | D | CDR3 | DNA
TRBJ2-2 | TRBV7-9 | once | . | CAGLVSGELFF | TGTGCCGGACTGGTCTCCGGGGAGCTGTTTTTT
TRBJ1-1 | TRBV12-5 | . | TRBD1 | CASGLKLGQGEAFF | TGTGCTAGTGGTTTGAAGCTAGGACAGGGGGAAGCTTTCTTT
TRBJ1-5 | TRBV21-1 | . | . | CASDRAGQPQHF | TGTGCCAGCGATCGGGCAGGGCAGCCCCAGCATTTT
TRBJ1-4 | TRBV4-1 | . | . | CASGLPTNEKLFF | TGCGCCAGTGGACTACCAACTAATGAAAAACTGTTTTTT
TRBJ2-3 | TRBV20-1 | . | TRBD2 | CSAIRTSADTDTQYF | TGCAGTGCCATCCGGACTAGCGCAGACACAGATACGCAGTATTTT
TRBJ1-4 | TRBV5-6 | . | . | CASSVIPDEKLFF | TGTGCCAGCAGCGTGATTCCCGACGAAAAACTGTTTTTT
TRBJ1-2 | TRBV27 | . | . | CASSLRTGYGYTF | TGTGCCAGCAGTTTAAGGACCGGTTATGGCTACACCTTC
TRBJ1-1 | TRBV20-1 | . | . | CSARRGAEAFF | TGCAGTGCTAGAAGGGGCGCTGAAGCTTTCTTT
TRBJ2-1 | TRBV9 | once | . | CASSALEGKQFF | TGTGCCAGCAGCGCCCTGGAGGGTAAGCAGTTCTTC
TRBJ2-5 | TRBV9 | . | . | CASSVGGAIQETQYF | TGTGCCAGCAGCGTAGGAGGGGCTATCCAAGAGACCCAGTACTTC
TRBJ2-7 | TRBV13 | . | . | CASSPAGMGRYEQYF | TGTGCCAGCAGCCCTGCGGGGATGGGGCGATACGAGCAGTACTTC
TRBJ2-2 | TRBV7-9 | . | TRBD2 | CASSSLAGARELFF | TGTGCCAGCAGCTCGCTGGCGGGAGCCAGGGAGCTGTTTTTT
TRBJ1-1 | TRBV5-1 | . | TRBD1 | CASSTGQGGFLNTEAFF | TGCGCCAGCAGCACCGGACAGGGAGGATTTCTGAACACTGAAGCTTTCTTT
TRBJ1-1 | TRBV6-1 | . | . | CASSEERERDTEAFF | TGTGCCAGCAGTGAAGAGCGGGAACGGGACACTGAAGCTTTCTTT
TRBJ2-3 | TRBV24-1 | . | . | CATSEELEVDTQYF | TGTGCCACCAGTGAGGAACTAGAGGTAGATACGCAGTATTTT
TRBJ2-5 | TRBV6-5 | . | . | CASGYGFETQYF | TGTGCCAGCGGATACGGGTTTGAGACCCAGTACTTC
TRBJ2-1 | TRBV7-9 | . | TRBD1 | CASSLGTGNEQFF | TGTGCCAGCAGCTTAGGGACAGGGAATGAGCAGTTCTTC
TRBJ1-2 | TRBV12-3/TRBV12-4 | . | . | CASSSGLHISNYGYTF | TGTGCCAGCAGTTCAGGACTCCATATTTCTAACTATGGCTACACCTTC
TRBJ1-3 | TRBV6-2/TRBV6-3 | . | TRBD1 | CASSLQGARNTIYF | TGTGCCAGCAGTTTACAGGGGGCTCGAAACACCATATATTTT
TRBJ1-2 | TRBV12-2 | . | . | CASRARGTSGNYGYTF | TGTGCAAGTCGCGCTAGAGGGACCTCGGGTAACTATGGCTACACCTTC
TRBJ2-7 | TRBV6-5 | . | . | CASSHSESYEQYF | TGTGCCAGCAGTCACTCAGAGTCCTACGAGCAGTACTTC
TRBJ2-1 | TRBV2 | . | . | CASTYNEQFF | TGTGCCAGCACCTACAATGAGCAGTTCTTC
TRBJ2-7 | TRBV19 | . | TRBD1 | CASSPGQGEYEQYF | TGTGCCAGTAGTCCGGGACAGGGGGAATACGAGCAGTACTTC
TRBJ2-1 | TRBV5-1 | . | . | CASGEDSYNEQFF | TGCGCCAGCGGGGAGGATTCCTACAATGAGCAGTTCTTC
TRBJ1-2 | TRBV9 | once | TRBD1 | CASSEGQSYGYTF | TGTGCCAGCAGCGAGGGACAGTCCTATGGCTACACCTTC
TRBJ1-2 | TRBV5-1 | . | . | CASKVGNYGYTF | TGCGCCAGCAAGGTTGGCAACTATGGCTACACCTTC
TRBJ2-1 | TRBV7-2 | . | TRBD2 | CASSFARGLAGVNEQFF | TGTGCCAGCAGCTTTGCAAGGGGACTAGCGGGAGTCAATGAGCAGTTCTTC
TRBJ1-1 | TRBV30 | . | . | CAWSEGRRTEAFF | TGTGCCTGGAGCGAGGGACGTCGCACTGAAGCTTTCTTT